This T cell receptor (beta chain) was sequenced during a study of chemoradiotherapy in HPV16-positive cancers. Points from the study as a whole: HPV-specific T cells were functionally defined from only a couple of HPV16-positive patients. HPV-responsive T-cell expansion during chemoradiotherapy was linked to improved recurrence-free survival in HPV16-positive patients. During treatment, candidate HPV-specific clones and E7-related motifs expanded in tumor.

This table comes from immunoSEQ multiplex PCR, and its TCRdb copy is limited to in-frame clones, with some not included. The table includes some 5,100 clones, around 77% detected once. Samples were taken several times over chemoradiotherapy. About this clone itself: Antigen: not known.

The CDR3 is 14 residues long. The V end was cut by 2 bases, the J end by 1 base, with 9 bases between. Germline values: CDR1 SGHRS, CDR2 YFSETQ. The chain carries TRBV5-1 and TRBJ1-1; D uncertain. The sample was tumor tissue, taken from a patient who underwent chemoradiotherapy. This clonotype was obtained from a human donor with HPV-associated anogenital cancer. This CDR3 is CASSFDGENTEAFF. In DNA, the CDR3 is TGCGCCAGCAGCTTTGACGGGGAGAACACTGAAGCTTTCTTT.